Shown below are 18 T cell receptor beta chains from a single sample sequenced in a study of blood T cell repertoires in COVID-19. Here immunoSEQ multiplex PCR was the method, and the copy in TCRdb shows in-frame clones only, minus some. Of around 370,000 clones listed, around 90% are singletons. The sequenced sample was peripheral blood. The source is a woman aged 18-29 years who had recovered from COVID-19.

This rearrangement joins TRBV11-3 to TRBJ2-1; a weak D match, TRBD2 (6 bases). This CDR3 is 15 amino acids long. CDR1 and CDR2 from the germline V gene are SGHNT and YENEEA. V was trimmed by 0 bases and J by 0 bases, leaving 6 bases between them. The CDR3 DNA is TGTGCCAGCAGCTTAGATAGCGGCTCCTACAATGAGCAGTTCTTC. Amino acid sequence: CASSLDSGSYNEQFF.

The chain uses TRBV5-6 and TRBJ1-1; 10 bases line up with TRBD1. The CDR3 contains 16 residues. V gave up 4 bases and J gave up 5 bases; unmatched junction bases: 11. The germline V gene has CDR1 SGHDT and CDR2 YYEEEE. The CDR3 bases are TGTGCCAGCAGCCCGGGACAGGGGCGGGTAAGGACTGAAGCTTTCTTT. It is translated as CASSPGQGRVRTEAFF. Combining the CDR3 with reference TRBV5-6 and TRBJ1-1 gives the whole variable domain DAGVTQSPTHLIKTRGQQVTLRCSPKSGHDTVSWYQQALGQGPQFIFQYYEEEERQRGNFPDRFSGHQFPNYSSELNVNALLLGDSALYLCASSPGQGRVRTEAFFGQGTRLTVV.

CDR3 sequence: CASSSRTGPNEQFF. The CDR3 bases are TGTGCCAGCAGTTCTCGGACAGGACCCAATGAGCAGTTCTTC. The chain is built from TRBV27 and TRBJ2-1; TRBD1 aligns across 7 bases. V lost 4 bases to trimming and J lost 6 bases; unmatched junction nucleotides: 6. The CDR3 sequence is 14 residues long. Germline CDR1 MNHEY, CDR2 SMNVEV (reference sequence).

The V call is TRBV6-2 or TRBV6-3, the J call TRBJ2-5; possibly TRBD1 for D (6 bases). Germline-derived CDR1 and CDR2 are MNHEY and SVGEGT. V shed 5 bases and J shed 5 bases, with 18 bases lying between them. This CDR3 is 15 amino acids long. In DNA form, the CDR3 reads TGTGCCAGCAGTCAAATAGGGGGTCCGGGGGAGACCCAGTACTTC. It is translated as CASSQIGGPGETQYF.

This chain joins TRBV5-8 and TRBJ2-2, with D tentatively TRBD1 (5 bases). Between the trimmed V and J ends, which lost 0 bases and 1 base, there was a span of 7 bases. Germline V gene sequence: CDR1 SGHTS, CDR2 YDEGEE. The CDR3 has 15 amino acids. The CDR3, as DNA: TGTGCCAGCAGCTTGGGGCAGGGGAACACCGGGGAGCTGTTTTTT. Protein sequence: CASSLGQGNTGELFF.

The rearrangement uses TRBV9 and TRBJ2-7; D uncertain. The CDR3 is 12 amino acids. Germline values: CDR1 SGDLS, CDR2 YYNGEE. Trimming left V 9 bases short and J 1 base short, with 11 bases between. This CDR3 is CANPVGSYEQYV. The CDR3 DNA is TGTGCCAACCCGGTTGGTTCCTACGAGCAGTACGTC.

The chain employs TRBV7-9 and TRBJ1-3, with a tentative D call TRBD1 (5 bases). V lost 4 bases to trimming and J lost 0 bases, with 13 bases between them. This CDR3 is built from 16 residues. Germline V gene sequence: CDR1 SEHNR, CDR2 FQNEAQ (reference sequence). The CDR3 spells CASSSSGGYSGNTIYF. CDR3 coding DNA: TGTGCCAGCAGCTCGTCGGGGGGGTACTCTGGAAACACCATATATTTT.

In its sample, this clone was seen once. Here the CDR3 DNA reads TGTGCCAGCAGCTCCGGATATACCGGGACACTTTATCAGCCCCAGCATTTT. Translated, it gives CASSSGYTGTLYQPQHF. The V gene is TRBV5-6, the J gene TRBJ1-5; possible D gene TRBD1, 6 bases. V was cut by 3 bases and J by 5 bases, with 21 bases left in between. The CDR3 loop spans 17 amino acids. CDR1 is SGHDT, CDR2 YYEEEE, per germline.

This clone came up once. This chain uses TRBV30 with TRBJ2-1, with 7 bases that match TRBD2. From germline, CDR1 is GTSNPN and CDR2 SVGIG (reference sequence). Losses at the gene ends were 5 bases for V and 7 bases for J; bases not matched to a gene: 14. The CDR3 has 15 amino acids. The DNA for the CDR3 is TGTGCCTGGTCCCTAGCGGTTCTTGTGGGGAATGAGCAGTTCTTC. This codes for CAWSLAVLVGNEQFF.

The chain employs TRBV15 and TRBJ2-3, with D possibly being TRBD2 (5 bases). Trimming stripped 0 bases from V and 7 bases from J, with 8 bases between. This CDR3 contains 13 residues. Germline V gene data show CDR1 as LNHNV and CDR2 as YYDKDF (reference sequence). The CDR3 DNA sequence: TGTGCCACCAGCAGAGAGGCCGGGAATACGCAGTATTTT. Protein sequence: CATSREAGNTQYF.

This rearrangement joins TRBV6-2 or TRBV6-3 to TRBJ2-7; D possibly corresponds to TRBD2 (6 bases). The ends were cut back, 0 bases at V and 7 bases at J, with 13 bases in the middle. The germline V gene encodes CDR1 MNHEY and CDR2 SVGEGT. The CDR3 covers 14 residues. The CDR3 loop is CASSYSTGLAEQYV. CDR3 coding DNA: TGTGCCAGCAGTTACTCGACGGGACTCGCGGAGCAGTACGTC.

The chain links TRBV15 to TRBJ2-7, with 9 bases identical to TRBD1. With V trimmed by 4 bases and J by 3 bases, 10 bases remained unmatched. The CDR3 has 16 residues. Germline CDR1 and CDR2: LNHNV and YYDKDF (reference sequence). CDR3 bases: TGTGCCACCAGCAAACAGGGGGCGGACGGTGTCTACGAGCAGTACGTC. It yields the protein CATSKQGADGVYEQYV.

The V call is TRBV6-5, the J call TRBJ1-1; 10 nucleotides agree with TRBD1. The V segment lost 4 bases and the J segment 4 bases; nucleotides outside the gene matches: 6. The CDR3 covers 15 residues. Per the germline V gene, CDR1 is MNHEY and CDR2 is SVGAGI. Here the CDR3 DNA reads TGTGCCAGCAGTTCCGGGACAGGGGAGGGCACTGAAGCTTTCTTT. This gives the protein CASSSGTGEGTEAFF.

The V gene is TRBV7-2, the J gene TRBJ1-1; a possible D gene is TRBD1 (6 bases). This CDR3 has 15 residues. The germline CDR1 and CDR2 sequences are SGHTA and FQGNSA. The V end was cut by 4 bases, the J end by 0 bases, with 12 bases between. CDR3: CASSSRGPMNTEAFF. In DNA, the CDR3 is TGTGCCAGCAGCTCGCGGGGGCCCATGAACACTGAAGCTTTCTTT.

The chain has TRBV12-5 and TRBJ1-1; perhaps TRBD1 as D (5 bases). Trimming took off 3 bases at V and 7 bases at J, with 6 bases between the two ends. The length of the CDR3 is 11 residues. In germline, CDR1 is LGHNT, CDR2 FRNRAP. The CDR3 sequence: CASGLQDEAFF. The CDR3 DNA reads TGTGCTAGTGGTTTACAGGATGAAGCTTTCTTT.

The J gene is TRBJ2-1, the V gene TRBV24-1, with 10 bases matching TRBD2. The CDR3 sequence is 13 residues long. CDR1 KGHDR and CDR2 SFDVKD come from the germline V gene. The J segment lost 7 bases and the V segment lost 7 bases, leaving 3 bases of the junction unmatched. The CDR3 DNA is TGTGCCACCAGGAGCGGGGGGGAGAATGAGCAGTTCTTC. It specifies CATRSGGENEQFF.

The genes are TRBV7-2 and TRBJ1-4; D is possibly TRBD1 (5 bases). The CDR3 covers 15 residues. Germline lookup yields CDR1 SGHTA and CDR2 FQGNSA. With 5 bases removed from V and 8 bases from J, the gap between germline ends came to 18 bases. The CDR3 nucleotides are TGTGCCAGCAGCGATGAGACAGAGCCTGGGGAAAAACTGTTTTTT. Translating it yields CASSDETEPGEKLFF.

The chain has TRBV6-5 and TRBJ1-2, with a weak D call TRBD1 (6 bases). The germline CDR1 and CDR2 sequences are MNHEY and SVGAGI. The CDR3 is 14 amino acids. Trimming pared 6 bases from V and 4 bases from J, leaving 15 bases between. The CDR3 DNA reads TGTGCCAGCAGCCCCACAGGGAAGGGCTATGGCTACACCTTC. It encodes CASSPTGKGYGYTF.